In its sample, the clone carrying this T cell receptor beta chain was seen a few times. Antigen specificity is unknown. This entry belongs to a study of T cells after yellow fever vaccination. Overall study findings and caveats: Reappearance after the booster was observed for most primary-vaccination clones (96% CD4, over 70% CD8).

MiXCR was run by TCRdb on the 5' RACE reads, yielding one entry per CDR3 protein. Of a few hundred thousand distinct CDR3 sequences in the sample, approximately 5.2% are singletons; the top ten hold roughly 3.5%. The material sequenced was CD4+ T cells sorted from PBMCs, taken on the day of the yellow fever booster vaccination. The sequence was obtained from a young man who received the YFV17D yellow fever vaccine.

CDR3 sequence: CASSKTVMNTEAFF. CDR3 sequence (DNA): TGTGCCAGCAGTAAGACAGTCATGAACACTGAAGCTTTCTTT. The V and J genes are TRBV6-4 and TRBJ1-1, with a possible D match to TRBD1 (5 bases). V lost 5 bases to trimming and J lost 0 bases, with 10 bases between them. This CDR3 contains 14 residues. CDR1 is MRHNA, CDR2 SNTAGT, per germline.